This is a list of T cell receptor beta chains from one sample in a study of blood T cell repertoires in COVID-19. Generated by immunoSEQ multiplex PCR, the TCRdb table keeps only in-frame clones and is missing some. The sample comprises some 74,000 clones, roughly 85% of which are singletons, and about 20% rests with the top ten. The sequenced sample consisted of peripheral blood. These receptors were obtained from a woman older than 75 with acute or convalescent COVID-19. Each CDR3 is given with its conserved first and last residue. Each record gives: D gene, V gene, J gene, clone size, CDR3 DNA, CDR3 protein. A D gene is named only where the DNA matches it firmly. The size of a clone is reported for some rows only, either as once, few or many, or as a class for expanded clones.

D: .; V: TRBV30; J: TRBJ2-7; size: .; DNA: TGTGCCTGGACTAGGGAGGACTACGAGCAGTACTTC; CDR3: CAWTREDYEQYF
D: .; V: TRBV24-1; J: TRBJ1-6; size: .; DNA: TGTGCCACCAGTGATTTGGCCCGGGTCACCTTAAAAGGCTCCTATAATTCACCCCTCCACTTT; CDR3: CATSDLARVTLKGSYNSPLHF
D: TRBD1; V: TRBV19; J: TRBJ2-5; size: .; DNA: TGTGCCAGTAGTGGGACAGCCCAAGAGACCCAGTACTTC; CDR3: CASSGTAQETQYF
D: .; V: TRBV29-1; J: TRBJ2-5; size: .; DNA: TGCAGCGAACAAACGGGCGGGAAGACCCAGTACTTC; CDR3: CSEQTGGKTQYF
D: .; V: TRBV18; J: TRBJ1-1; size: once; DNA: TGTGCCAGCTCACAATCTCCCGGGGACACTGAAGCTTTCTTT; CDR3: CASSQSPGDTEAFF
D: .; V: TRBV14; J: TRBJ2-1; size: few; DNA: TGTGCCAGCAGTCTTACAGGGAGGGGGTTAAGTGAGCAGTTCTTC; CDR3: CASSLTGRGLSEQFF
D: .; V: TRBV5-4; J: TRBJ1-1; size: .; DNA: TGTGCCAGCAGCTCGGAGGTGGGGGGAACTGAAGCTTTCTTT; CDR3: CASSSEVGGTEAFF
D: TRBD1; V: TRBV7-9; J: TRBJ1-4; size: .; DNA: TGTGCCAGCAGCTTACGTATTTTGGGACAGGGGGATTCTAATGAAAAACTGTTTTTT; CDR3: CASSLRILGQGDSNEKLFF
D: .; V: TRBV27; J: TRBJ2-2; size: .; DNA: TGTGCCAGCAGTTTACGGGGGGAGCTGTTTTTT; CDR3: CASSLRGELFF
D: .; V: TRBV5-8; J: TRBJ1-4; size: .; DNA: TGTGCCAGCAGCTTGGACGGGGAAAAACTGTTTTTT; CDR3: CASSLDGEKLFF
D: .; V: TRBV3-1/TRBV3-2; J: TRBJ2-7; size: .; DNA: TGTGCCAGCAGCCAAGCCGCCATACATTACGAGCAGTACTTC; CDR3: CASSQAAIHYEQYF
D: TRBD1; V: TRBV10-1; J: TRBJ1-5; size: few; DNA: TGCGCCAGCAACCCCGGGACAGGGGGCGAAAATCAGCCCCAGCATTTT; CDR3: CASNPGTGGENQPQHF
D: .; V: TRBV7-8; J: TRBJ2-1; size: .; DNA: TGTGCCAGCAGCTTTACAGGGAGCTCCTACAATGAGCAGTTCTTC; CDR3: CASSFTGSSYNEQFF
D: TRBD1; V: TRBV19; J: TRBJ1-5; size: .; DNA: TGTGCCAGTTCCCTTGACGGGACAGGGAATCAGCCCCAGCATTTT; CDR3: CASSLDGTGNQPQHF
D: .; V: TRBV6-6; J: TRBJ2-1; size: few; DNA: TGTGCCAGCAGTTACTCGAAGCAGGGTTCCTACAATGAGCAGTTCTTC; CDR3: CASSYSKQGSYNEQFF
D: TRBD1; V: TRBV9; J: TRBJ1-1; size: .; DNA: TGTGCCAGCAGCGGGCCGTCACAGGGGGTGAGAACTGAAGCTTTCTTT; CDR3: CASSGPSQGVRTEAFF
D: .; V: TRBV5-1; J: TRBJ1-2; size: .; DNA: TGCGCCAGCAGCTTGGGGCAGGGCCCCAACTATGGCTACACCTTC; CDR3: CASSLGQGPNYGYTF
D: .; V: TRBV27; J: TRBJ2-2; size: once; DNA: TGTGCCAGCAGTTTATATTCTTGGGGGCAGACGAACACCGGGGAGCTGTTTTTT; CDR3: CASSLYSWGQTNTGELFF
D: .; V: TRBV24-1; J: TRBJ2-1; size: .; DNA: TGTGCCACCGGGGAGACCTTCAATGAGCAGTTCTTC; CDR3: CATGETFNEQFF
D: TRBD2; V: TRBV6-5; J: TRBJ2-7; size: once; DNA: TGTGCCAGCGACCCCCCCGGGACTAGCGGGAATAAGCAGTACTTC; CDR3: CASDPPGTSGNKQYF
D: TRBD1; V: TRBV29-1; J: TRBJ2-7; size: .; DNA: TGCAGCGTCTTCTCGGACAGGGGAGGAGGCTACGAGCAGTACTTC; CDR3: CSVFSDRGGGYEQYF
D: .; V: TRBV9; J: TRBJ2-2; size: .; DNA: TGTGCCAGCAGCGTAGGGTCAGACCCGGGGACCGGGGAGCTGTTTTTT; CDR3: CASSVGSDPGTGELFF
D: .; V: TRBV9; J: TRBJ1-1; size: .; DNA: TGTGCCAGCAGCGTAGCTCTAATAGGACATATGAACACTGAAGCTTTCTTT; CDR3: CASSVALIGHMNTEAFF
D: TRBD1; V: TRBV30; J: TRBJ1-4; size: .; DNA: TGTGCCTGGAGCAGACAGGGCCAATACGAAAAACTGTTTTTT; CDR3: CAWSRQGQYEKLFF
D: .; V: TRBV27; J: TRBJ2-3; size: .; DNA: TGTGCCAGCAGTTTAAAGGGGCCGACAGGGAGGCAGGGCACAGATACGCAGTATTTT; CDR3: CASSLKGPTGRQGTDTQYF
D: TRBD1; V: TRBV5-4; J: TRBJ1-1; size: .; DNA: TGTGCCAGCAGCTTGGCAGGGGGGCCCAACACTGAAGCTTTCTTT; CDR3: CASSLAGGPNTEAFF
D: .; V: TRBV12-3/TRBV12-4; J: TRBJ1-2; size: .; DNA: TGTGCCAGCATGCGGACTTCTAACTATGGCTACACCTTC; CDR3: CASMRTSNYGYTF
D: .; V: TRBV5-1; J: TRBJ2-3; size: .; DNA: TGCGCCAGCAGCTTGGCCCTCGCAGATACGCAGTATTTT; CDR3: CASSLALADTQYF
D: .; V: TRBV30; J: TRBJ1-6; size: .; DNA: TGTGCCTGGAGTGGCAGGGGCAGGGGTAATTCACCCCTCCACTTT; CDR3: CAWSGRGRGNSPLHF
D: .; V: TRBV7-9; J: TRBJ1-2; size: .; DNA: TGTGCCAGCAGCAGGGGCCAATCGGGGGGCTACACCTTC; CDR3: CASSRGQSGGYTF
D: .; V: TRBV10-1; J: TRBJ2-1; size: once; DNA: TGCGCCAGCAGTGAGATGGCGGGGAGCTCCTACAATGAGCAGTTCTTC; CDR3: CASSEMAGSSYNEQFF
D: .; V: TRBV5-1; J: TRBJ2-1; size: .; DNA: TGCGCCAGCAGCGCTCAGTCCTTATACAATGAGCAGTTCTTC; CDR3: CASSAQSLYNEQFF
D: TRBD1; V: TRBV28; J: TRBJ2-7; size: .; DNA: TGTGCCAGCAGGGCTGACAGGGCGGTCCGGGGCTACGAGCAGTACTTC; CDR3: CASRADRAVRGYEQYF
D: .; V: TRBV7-3; J: TRBJ2-1; size: .; DNA: TGTGCCAGCAGCCTCCGACCCGCGGGGGAGCAGTTCTTC; CDR3: CASSLRPAGEQFF
D: .; V: TRBV11-2; J: TRBJ2-7; size: .; DNA: TGTGCCAGCAGTTTTCCCAGCGGGTCCTCCTACGAGCAGTACTTC; CDR3: CASSFPSGSSYEQYF
D: .; V: TRBV6-5; J: TRBJ2-6; size: .; DNA: TGTGCCAGCAGCCGGTTTAGCTCTGGGGCCAACGTCCTGACTTTC; CDR3: CASSRFSSGANVLTF
D: .; V: TRBV12-3/TRBV12-4; J: TRBJ1-2; size: few; DNA: TGTGCCAGCAGTACAGGGAGTACCTATGGCTACACCTTC; CDR3: CASSTGSTYGYTF
D: .; V: TRBV6-1; J: TRBJ1-2; size: .; DNA: TGTGCCAGCAGTGAAGGGGCAGACTATGGCTACACCTTC; CDR3: CASSEGADYGYTF
D: TRBD1; V: TRBV3-1/TRBV3-2; J: TRBJ2-7; size: .; DNA: TGTGCCAGCAGCGCGACAGGGGGGTCCTACGAGCAGTACTTC; CDR3: CASSATGGSYEQYF
D: .; V: TRBV30; J: TRBJ1-2; size: .; DNA: TGTGCCTGGTCAGGGATCTATGGCTACACCTTC; CDR3: CAWSGIYGYTF
D: TRBD1; V: TRBV24-1; J: TRBJ2-1; size: .; DNA: TGTGCCGCAGGGGGCGCATACAATGAGCAGTTCTTC; CDR3: CAAGGAYNEQFF
D: TRBD2; V: TRBV7-9; J: TRBJ2-1; size: .; DNA: TGTGCCAGCAGCTTAGGGACCTTTAGCGGGATTTACAATGAGCAGTTCTTC; CDR3: CASSLGTFSGIYNEQFF
D: .; V: TRBV7-3; J: TRBJ1-6; size: .; DNA: TGTGCCAGCAGCTTAACGAGAAATTCACCCCTCCACTTT; CDR3: CASSLTRNSPLHF
D: TRBD2; V: TRBV29-1; J: TRBJ2-7; size: .; DNA: TGCAGCATTAGCGGGGGCCTCTCCTACGAGCAGTACTTC; CDR3: CSISGGLSYEQYF
D: .; V: TRBV7-9; J: TRBJ1-1; size: .; DNA: TGTGCCAGCAGCTCTTCCCCAGGGGTGAACACTGAAGCTTTCTTT; CDR3: CASSSSPGVNTEAFF
D: .; V: TRBV10-2; J: TRBJ2-5; size: .; DNA: TGCGCCAGCATGGAGGCAAGCCCGAGAGAGACCCAGTACTTC; CDR3: CASMEASPRETQYF
D: TRBD1; V: TRBV2; J: TRBJ1-2; size: .; DNA: TGTGCCAGCAGTGAAGGAGTCAGGGGGAACTGGGGCTACACCTTC; CDR3: CASSEGVRGNWGYTF